The 21 T cell receptor beta chains reported below all come from one sample, sequenced in a study of OX40 agonist ivuxolimab in advanced cancers. The library relied on the immunoSEQ multiplex PCR assay. This immuneACCESS table, as held by TCRdb, lists in-frame sequences with V and J called but not all clones. Of the missing ones, under half trace to an unresolved V gene in checked studies; the others have no known cause. The table for this sample lists more than 50,000 clones; about 79% of them were counted only once. Of the sample, 2.4% falls within the top ten clones. Sequences were derived from CD4+ or CD8+ T cells sorted from blood, sampled in a trial of the OX40 agonist ivuxolimab. These receptors all stem from an adult with an advanced solid tumor such as melanoma, head and neck, liver or kidney cancer.

The chain couples TRBV28 to TRBJ1-5; D is unresolved. In germline, CDR1 is MDHEN, CDR2 SYDVKM. This CDR3 has 12 amino acids. Trimming took off 1 base at V and 5 bases at J, with 3 bases between the two ends. The DNA of the CDR3 is TGTGCCAGCAGTTTATTGGATCAGCCCCAGCATTTT. This gives the protein CASSLLDQPQHF.

This chain connects TRBV2 to TRBJ1-5; tentatively, D is TRBD1 (6 bases). V lost 5 bases, J lost 6 bases, and 14 bases lay in between. The germline CDR1 and CDR2 sequences are SNHLY and FYNNEI. The CDR3 sequence is 14 residues long. DNA of the CDR3: TGTGCCAGCAGTTTACAGGGTGAGGTTCAGCCCCAGCATTTT. It codes for CASSLQGEVQPQHF.

This rearrangement joins TRBV11-2 to TRBJ2-7; D is possibly TRBD2 (6 bases). CDR3 size: 15 residues. V was trimmed by 0 bases and J by 3 bases, leaving 12 bases between them. In germline, CDR1 is SGHAT, CDR2 FQNNGV. CDR3 bases: TGTGCCAGCAGCTTAGAGAGACGGGGAGGCTACGAGCAGTACTTC. Amino acid sequence: CASSLERRGGYEQYF.

The V and J genes are TRBV19 and TRBJ1-3; maybe TRBD1 (5 bases). Germline CDR1 reads LNHDA; CDR2 reads SQIVND (reference sequence). This CDR3 comprises 14 residues. V was shortened by 7 bases and J by 1 base, with 11 bases between the two germline ends. The CDR3 coding sequence is TGTGCCAGTACCGGACACCGATCTGGAAACACCATATATTTT. Amino acid sequence: CASTGHRSGNTIYF.

The chain has TRBV29-1 and TRBJ2-6; D ambiguous. The length of the CDR3 is 14 residues. Germline assignment: CDR1 SQVTM and CDR2 ANQGSEA. The V end was cut by 7 bases, the J end by 0 bases, with 10 bases between. The CDR3 region is CSASSDSGANVLTF. The CDR3 region has the DNA TGCAGCGCCTCGTCCGACTCTGGGGCCAACGTCCTGACTTTC.

The chain has TRBV7-9 and TRBJ1-3, with no clear D. The V gene's germline CDR1 is SEHNR and CDR2 FQNEAQ (reference sequence). With 5 bases removed from V and 3 bases from J, the gap between germline ends came to 11 bases. The CDR3 is 14 residues long. This CDR3 reads CASSVLSGGNTIYF. The CDR3 DNA follows: TGTGCCAGCAGCGTGCTCTCCGGTGGAAACACCATATATTTT.

This sequence joins TRBV2 and TRBJ1-1; D call uncertain. Germline assignment: CDR1 SNHLY and CDR2 FYNNEI. This CDR3 has 15 residues. Trimming cost V 6 bases and J 5 bases, with 19 bases left between them. DNA for the CDR3: TGTGCCAGCAGCGCGCTCAGATTGGGTGAGACTGAAGCTTTCTTT. Protein sequence: CASSALRLGETEAFF. The variable domain in full, completed from reference TRBV2 and TRBJ1-1, reads EPEVTQTPSHQVTQMGQEVILRCVPISNHLYFYWYRQILGQKVEFLVSFYNNEISEKSEIFDDQFSVERPDGSNFTLKIRSTKLEDSAMYFCASSALRLGETEAFFGQGTRLTVV.

The genes are TRBV18 and TRBJ1-3; TRBD1 is a possible D gene (5 bases). Trimming removed 6 bases at V and 3 bases at J, with 18 bases between. From germline, CDR1 is KGHSH and CDR2 LQKENI. The CDR3 sequence is 16 residues long. The chain's CDR3 is CASSPQGGSRGNTIYF. CDR3 sequence (DNA): TGTGCCAGCTCTCCCCAGGGCGGGAGTCGTGGAAACACCATATATTTT.

V gene TRBV6-5 combines with J gene TRBJ2-2, with D possibly being TRBD1 (6 bases). The germline CDR1 and CDR2 sequences are MNHEY and SVGAGI. Trimming shortened V by 5 bases and J by 3 bases, and 7 bases separated the two germline ends. The CDR3 is 13 amino acids. DNA of the CDR3: TGTGCCAGCAGTCACAGGGACACCGGGGAGCTGTTTTTT. Its translation: CASSHRDTGELFF.

The CDR3 nucleotides read TGTGCCAGCAGTTCCCCCCAGGGAAGGGCTAACTATGGCTACACCTTC. This sequence encodes CASSSPQGRANYGYTF. The chain combines TRBV28 with TRBJ1-2, with a possible D match to TRBD1 (5 bases). Germline V CDR1 and CDR2: MDHEN, SYDVKM. The CDR3 has 16 residues. Trimming stripped 4 bases from V and 0 bases from J, with 15 bases between.

The J gene is TRBJ1-5, the V gene TRBV5-5; D uncertain. CDR3 length equals 14 residues. Germline CDR1 SGHKS, CDR2 YYEKEE (reference sequence). Trimming removed 0 bases at V and 2 bases at J, with 6 bases between. The CDR3 bases are TGTGCCAGCAGCTTGGGGGTGGGCAATCAGCCCCAGCATTTT. This gives the protein CASSLGVGNQPQHF. Combining the CDR3 with reference TRBV5-5 and TRBJ1-5 gives the whole variable domain DAGVTQSPTHLIKTRGQQVTLRCSPISGHKSVSWYQQVLGQGPQFIFQYYEKEERGRGNFPDRFSARQFPNYSSELNVNALLLGDSALYLCASSLGVGNQPQHFGDGTRLSIL.

The chain links TRBV5-1 to TRBJ1-4, with 9 bases matching TRBD1. Unmatched junction bases numbered 20, after V lost 4 bases and J lost 7 bases. This CDR3 region has 19 residues. CDR1 is SGHRS, CDR2 YFSETQ, per germline. CDR3 nucleotide sequence: TGCGCCAGCAGCCAGACCGGGACAGGGAATAGAGGTCCTCGTGAAAAACTGTTTTTT. Translated: CASSQTGTGNRGPREKLFF.

The chain links TRBV6-5 to TRBJ1-2; a weak D match, TRBD1 (6 bases). CDR1 is MNHEY and CDR2 is SVGAGI in the germline V gene. V lost 3 bases, J lost 6 bases, and 11 bases lay in between. The CDR3 has 13 amino acids. Written as DNA, the CDR3 is TGTGCCAGCAGTTATGGGCAGGGGAATGGCTACACCTTC. It translates to CASSYGQGNGYTF.

The count of this clone is one. V is TRBV25-1 and J is TRBJ1-6; D is unresolved. CDR3 length equals 14 residues. V was cut by 4 bases and J by 8 bases, with 12 bases left in between. Per the germline V gene, CDR1 is MGHDK and CDR2 is SYGVNS. The CDR3 DNA sequence: TGTGCCAGCAGTGTAGACGGAGGTGATTCACCCCTCCACTTT. This gives the protein CASSVDGGDSPLHF.

This chain connects TRBV12-5 to TRBJ1-6; 9 bases map to TRBD1. Germline trimming cut 2 bases from V and 0 bases from J; bases unmatched to any gene: 11. The CDR3 extends over 20 amino acids. Germline loops: CDR1 LGHNT, CDR2 FRNRAP. The CDR3 protein is CASGLRDRGLTSSYNSPLHF. The CDR3 DNA reads TGTGCTAGTGGTTTGAGAGACAGGGGGTTAACTAGCTCCTATAATTCACCCCTCCACTTT.

CDR3 DNA sequence: TGTGCCAGTAGTTCGGTCCCCGGAGCAAATTCACCCCTCCACTTT. The encoded protein is CASSSVPGANSPLHF. The chain combines TRBV19 with TRBJ1-6; D not certain. This CDR3 is built from 15 residues. Germline V gene data show CDR1 as LNHDA and CDR2 as SQIVND (reference sequence). V was trimmed by 5 bases and J by 7 bases, leaving 15 bases between them.

This clone was counted a few times. The V gene is TRBV13, the J gene TRBJ1-1; D is unresolved. Trimming took off 0 bases at V and 7 bases at J, with 9 bases between the two ends. The CDR3 has 13 amino acids. Germline CDR1 and CDR2: PRHDT and FYEKMQ (reference sequence). CDR3 DNA: TGTGCCAGCAGCTTAGGTGGCGGGATTGAAGCTTTCTTT. Protein product: CASSLGGGIEAFF.

V gene TRBV5-4 combines with J gene TRBJ1-4; TRBD1 aligns across 10 bases. V was pared by 3 bases and J by 10 bases, with 6 bases of the junction left unmatched. The germline CDR1 and CDR2 sequences are SGHNT and YYREEE (reference sequence). CDR3 size: 14 residues. The DNA for the CDR3 is TGTGCCAGCAGCTACGGACAGGGGGAGGGAAAACTGTTTTTT. This codes for CASSYGQGEGKLFF.

As concerns this clone: Relative to the germline gene, one junction end is altered; a read error may explain this. This rearrangement joins TRBV18 to TRBJ1-3; D unclear. Germline V gene sequence: CDR1 KGHSH, CDR2 LQKENI. The CDR3 contains 12 residues. CDR3 protein: CTSSPEGDTIYF. CDR3 DNA: TGTACCAGCTCACCAGAGGGTGACACCATATATTTT.

This chain links TRBV18 with TRBJ2-5, with D possibly TRBD2 on 5 matching bases. V was clipped by 1 base and J by 2 bases, with 17 bases between them. The CDR3 sequence is 17 residues long. Germline-derived CDR1 and CDR2 are KGHSH and LQKENI. DNA for the CDR3: TGTGCCAGCTCACCACGATTTGGACTCCGAGGGCAAGAGACCCAGTACTTC. Translation gives CASSPRFGLRGQETQYF.

The rearrangement uses TRBV19 and TRBJ1-2; the D gene is possibly TRBD1 (6 bases). CDR1 is LNHDA and CDR2 is SQIVND in the germline V gene (reference sequence). The CDR3 runs 15 residues. V was pared by 0 bases and J by 5 bases, with 13 bases between. The CDR3 DNA follows: TGTGCCAGTAGTATAGACAGGGGCCCTTGGTATGGCTACACCTTC. Translating it yields CASSIDRGPWYGYTF. The variable domain in full, completed from reference TRBV19 and TRBJ1-2, reads DGGITQSPKYLFRKEGQNVTLSCEQNLNHDAMYWYRQDPGQGLRLIYYSQIVNDFQKGDIAEGYSVSREKKESFPLTVTSAQKNPTAFYLCASSIDRGPWYGYTFGSGTRLTVV.